Shown below are 30 T cell receptor beta chains from a single sample sequenced in a study of T cell changes during pregnancy in multiple sclerosis. Clones were read by immunoSEQ multiplex PCR, and TCRdb kept only the in-frame ones, dropping some. The table records roughly 40,000 clones, around 90% of them present only once. Sequenced material: peripheral blood, taken before pregnancy. The receptor set was obtained from a female donor with multiple sclerosis, enrolled in a pregnancy study.

This clone has just one count. The chain employs TRBV4-1 and TRBJ1-5; 8 bases match TRBD1. This CDR3 region has 15 residues. Germline-derived CDR1 and CDR2 are MGHRA and YSYEKL. The trim removed 5 bases at V and 3 bases at J, leaving 6 bases unmatched. In DNA form, the CDR3 reads TGCGCCAGCAGCAACAGGGGGATGGCCAATCAGCCCCAGCATTTT. Translation gives CASSNRGMANQPQHF.

Only a few counts were recorded for this clone. The J gene is TRBJ1-2, the V gene TRBV5-1; 10 bases align to TRBD1. Germline CDR1 SGHRS, CDR2 YFSETQ. Trimming at V came to 0 bases and at J to 7 bases, leaving 6 bases not matched to a gene. This CDR3 has 15 residues. The CDR3 here is CASSLAGDRGVGYTF. The DNA of the CDR3 is TGCGCCAGCAGCTTGGCGGGGGACAGGGGAGTTGGCTACACCTTC.

The V call is TRBV5-1, the J call TRBJ1-5, with a possible D match to TRBD1 (6 bases). CDR3 size: 14 residues. Germline V gene sequence: CDR1 SGHRS, CDR2 YFSETQ. The V end was cut by 0 bases, the J end by 7 bases, with 11 bases between. CDR3 coding DNA: TGCGCCAGCAGCTTGGCGGGGGGGGCGCAGCCCCAGCATTTT. Translating gives CASSLAGGAQPQHF.

The rearrangement links TRBV5-6 to TRBJ1-1; D gene uncertain. The CDR3 length is 16 residues. Germline CDR1 and CDR2: SGHDT and YYEEEE. Trimming stripped 2 bases from V and 0 bases from J, with 14 bases between. CDR3 loop: CASSFLAENMNTEAFF. In DNA form, the CDR3 reads TGTGCCAGCAGCTTTCTTGCGGAGAACATGAACACTGAAGCTTTCTTT.

With regard to this clone: Other DNA sequences of this sample code for an identical CDR3. V usage is TRBV5-1 and J usage is TRBJ2-3; D call uncertain. The CDR3 is made up of 14 amino acids. The germline CDR1 and CDR2 sequences are SGHRS and YFSETQ. Trimming stripped 4 bases from V and 0 bases from J, with 9 bases between. CDR3 coding DNA: TGCGCCAGCAGCCTCGGGTCTAGCACAGATACGCAGTATTTT. It yields the protein CASSLGSSTDTQYF.

This chain links TRBV19 with TRBJ1-2; tentative D call: TRBD1 (6 bases). Trimming took 5 bases from V and 4 from J, leaving 17 bases between them. The CDR3 is 15 amino acids. CDR1 and CDR2 from the germline V gene are LNHDA and SQIVND (reference sequence). CDR3 amino acids: CASSPTPSDSYGYTF. The CDR3 DNA reads TGTGCCAGTAGTCCCACCCCCTCGGACAGCTATGGCTACACCTTC.

The gene calls are TRBV18 and TRBJ2-5; tentatively, D is TRBD2 (5 bases). The ends were cut back, 1 base at V and 3 bases at J, with 12 bases in the middle. Germline V gives CDR1 KGHSH, CDR2 LQKENI. The length of the CDR3 is 15 residues. CDR3 in DNA: TGTGCCAGCTCACCACTGACTATCCGGGAAGAGACCCAGTACTTC. This sequence encodes CASSPLTIREETQYF.

The genes are TRBV18 and TRBJ2-7; 10 nucleotides agree with TRBD1. V was pared by 4 bases and J by 6 bases, with 6 bases of the junction left unmatched. The CDR3 is 14 amino acids. Germline CDR1 reads KGHSH; CDR2 reads LQKENI. The CDR3 region has the DNA TGTGCCAGCTCACACGGACAGGGGGGAACCGAGCAGTACTTC. Protein product: CASSHGQGGTEQYF.

The V gene is TRBV7-6, the J gene TRBJ2-7, with D tentatively TRBD1 (6 bases). This CDR3 is built from 13 residues. The V end was cut by 5 bases, the J end by 2 bases, with 10 bases between. Germline V gives CDR1 SGHVS, CDR2 FNYEAQ. CDR3 bases: TGTGCCAGCAGCAGGGACACAGCCTACGAGCAGTACTTC. It yields the protein CASSRDTAYEQYF.

The rearrangement joins TRBV28 to TRBJ2-5, with 9 bases fitting TRBD2. Germline V gives CDR1 MDHEN, CDR2 SYDVKM. Trimming cost V 3 bases and J 4 bases; bases outside gene matches: 12. The CDR3 is 17 amino acids. CDR3 loop: CASSLPALAGSRETQYF. CDR3 DNA: TGTGCCAGCAGTTTGCCTGCGCTAGCGGGAAGTCGAGAGACCCAGTACTTC.

This clone was recorded once. CDR3 sequence reads: CASRGGEQYF. The DNA for the CDR3 is TGCGCCAGCAGAGGGGGCGAGCAGTACTTC. V usage is TRBV5-1 and J usage is TRBJ2-7; possibly TRBD1 for D (6 bases). CDR3 size: 10 residues. The V gene lost 5 bases and the J gene lost 6 bases, with 6 bases spanning the gap. From germline, CDR1 is SGHRS and CDR2 YFSETQ.

V gene TRBV5-1 combines with J gene TRBJ2-5, with 13 bases aligning to TRBD2. There are 16 residues in the CDR3. V dropped 1 base and J dropped 5; count of bases not matched to a gene: 5. Germline lookup yields CDR1 SGHRS and CDR2 YFSETQ. CDR3 in DNA: TGCGCCAGCAGCTTGACTAGCGGGAGGGTTATGGAGACCCAGTACTTC. Translated: CASSLTSGRVMETQYF.

The CDR3, as DNA: TGTGCCAGTAGGACAGCTGGGGCCAACGTCCTGACTTTC. It specifies CASRTAGANVLTF. The V call is TRBV19, the J call TRBJ2-6, with a tentative D call TRBD1 (5 bases). The CDR3 sequence is 13 residues long. Germline lookup yields CDR1 LNHDA and CDR2 SQIVND (reference sequence). Trimming took off 6 bases at V and 2 bases at J, with 5 bases between the two ends.

A single count supports this clone. The chain employs TRBV18 and TRBJ1-4; TRBD1 might be the D (5 bases). The V end lost 1 base, the J end lost 3 bases, and 15 bases lay between the germline ends. The length of the CDR3 is 17 residues. Germline assignment: CDR1 KGHSH and CDR2 LQKENI. The CDR3 region has the DNA TGTGCCAGCTCACCACGGGATGCAGGGCCATCTAATGAAAAACTGTTTTTT. Its translation is CASSPRDAGPSNEKLFF.

This rearrangement joins TRBV6-6 to TRBJ1-1, with 7 bases that match TRBD1. The germline V gene has CDR1 MNHNY and CDR2 SVGAGI (reference sequence). The CDR3 runs 13 residues. The V gene end was trimmed by 7 bases and the J gene end by 3 bases; junction bases not matched to a gene: 5. The CDR3 sequence is CASTQGYYTEAFF. As DNA, the CDR3 is TGTGCCAGCACACAGGGGTATTACACTGAAGCTTTCTTT.

The chain combines TRBV27 with TRBJ2-7, with 7 bases identical to TRBD1. Germline CDR1 reads MNHEY; CDR2 reads SMNVEV (reference sequence). The CDR3 length is 13 residues. Trimming cost V 5 bases and J 3 bases; bases outside gene matches: 4. Here the CDR3 DNA reads TGTGCCAGCAGTCACGACAGGGTCTACGAGCAGTACTTC. It specifies CASSHDRVYEQYF.

The chain carries TRBV6-1 and TRBJ2-7, with TRBD2 identical over 7 bases. The J segment lost 4 bases and the V segment lost 1 base, leaving 7 bases of the junction unmatched. The CDR3 extends over 15 amino acids. Germline loops: CDR1 MNHNS, CDR2 SASEGT. For the CDR3, the DNA is TGTGCCAGCAGTGAAGAAACTAGCGAGCATTACGAGCAGTACTTC. As protein: CASSEETSEHYEQYF.

The rearrangement uses TRBV4-3 and TRBJ1-2, with 9 bases lining up with TRBD1. This CDR3 region has 15 residues. The germline CDR1 and CDR2 sequences are LGHNA and YSLEER. The V gene end was trimmed by 4 bases and the J gene end by 2 bases; junction bases not matched to a gene: 5. As DNA, the CDR3 is TGCGCCAGCAGCCCCGTGACAGGGGGGAACTATGGCTACACCTTC. It yields the protein CASSPVTGGNYGYTF.

The V call is TRBV19, the J call TRBJ2-3, with a weak D call TRBD1 (5 bases). The CDR3 spans 17 residues. Germline loops: CDR1 LNHDA, CDR2 SQIVND (reference sequence). With 1 base removed from V and 1 base from J, the gap between germline ends came to 15 bases. This chain's CDR3 is CASSIGGVAIRTDTQYF. The CDR3 DNA reads TGTGCCAGTAGTATAGGGGGCGTGGCAATTCGCACAGATACGCAGTATTTT.

The rearrangement links TRBV4-3 to TRBJ1-1; D is undetermined. Germline loops: CDR1 LGHNA, CDR2 YSLEER. CDR3 length: 16 amino acids. V gave up 2 bases and J gave up 6 bases, with 19 bases separating them. The DNA of the CDR3 is TGCGCCAGCAGCCAAAAAAGGCATTACAGTAAACCTGAAGCTTTCTTT. Protein sequence: CASSQKRHYSKPEAFF.

The CDR3 reads CASSPGLHPNEQFF. As DNA, the CDR3 is TGTGCCAGCAGCCCAGGCCTGCACCCCAATGAGCAGTTCTTC. The chain employs TRBV7-3 and TRBJ2-1; no reliable D call. V was shortened by 5 bases and J by 6 bases, with 14 bases between the two germline ends. CDR3 length: 14 amino acids. Germline V gives CDR1 SGHTA, CDR2 FQGTGA.

The rearrangement uses TRBV9 and TRBJ1-2, with 11 nucleotides matching TRBD1. The V gene's germline CDR1 is SGDLS and CDR2 YYNGEE. The CDR3 covers 18 residues. J was trimmed by 8 bases and V by 2 bases; bases with no gene match: 17. The CDR3 DNA reads TGTGCCAGCAGCGTCTCTGTATTGGACAGGGGGCATCCGGGGGGCTACACCTTC. This sequence encodes CASSVSVLDRGHPGGYTF. Full variable domain (remainder filled in from reference TRBV9 and TRBJ1-2): DSGVTQTPKHLITATGQRVTLRCSPRSGDLSVYWYQQSLDQGLQFLIQYYNGEERAKGNILERFSAQQFPDLHSELNLSSLELGDSALYFCASSVSVLDRGHPGGYTFGSGTRLTVV.

This chain connects TRBV28 to TRBJ2-7; D perhaps matches TRBD2 (5 bases). The V end lost 7 bases, the J end lost 5 bases, and 27 bases lay between the germline ends. From germline, CDR1 is MDHEN and CDR2 SYDVKM. The CDR3 extends over 17 amino acids. CDR3 sequence (DNA): TGTGCCAGCATACAACCTGGGCGCCGAGGAGGACTGGACGAGCAGTACTTC. It codes for CASIQPGRRGGLDEQYF.

This sequence joins TRBV19 and TRBJ1-1; 9 nucleotides agree with TRBD1. The junction had 3 bases not matched to a gene; V was cut back by 3 bases and J by 7 bases. Germline values: CDR1 LNHDA, CDR2 SQIVND (reference sequence). The CDR3 is made up of 13 amino acids. CDR3 nucleotide sequence: TGTGCCAGTAGTATTTGGGACAGGGATGAAGCTTTCTTT. Translating it yields CASSIWDRDEAFF.

The CDR3 sequence is CASGDRTTYEQYF. Written as DNA, the CDR3 is TGTGCCAGCGGGGACAGGACCACCTACGAGCAGTACTTC. V and J are TRBV6-1 and TRBJ2-7; 8 bases map to TRBD1. Trimming removed 8 bases from V and 2 bases from J; junction bases left unmatched: 5. Germline CDR1 MNHNS, CDR2 SASEGT. The length of the CDR3 is 13 residues.

The chain employs TRBV15 and TRBJ1-3, with D possibly matching TRBD1 (5 bases). The CDR3 is 16 amino acids. V lost 0 bases, J lost 4 bases, and 13 bases lay in between. Germline-derived CDR1 and CDR2 are LNHNV and YYDKDF (reference sequence). Written as DNA, the CDR3 is TGTGCCACCAGCAGAGATATTGGGGCTGACGGAAACACCATATATTTT. Translated: CATSRDIGADGNTIYF.

J is TRBJ2-7 and V is TRBV7-2; 7 nucleotides line up with TRBD1. Germline V gene lookup returns CDR1 SGHTA and CDR2 FQGNSA. J gave up 6 bases and V 4 bases, and 6 bases lay outside the gene matches. The CDR3 spans 13 residues. The DNA for the CDR3 is TGTGCCAGCAGCTCGGACAGGTTAGGCGAGCAGTACTTC. It encodes CASSSDRLGEQYF.

V usage is TRBV9 and J usage is TRBJ1-4, with 10 bases fitting TRBD1. V lost 3 bases and J lost 2; bases outside the gene matches: 4. From germline, CDR1 is SGDLS and CDR2 YYNGEE. The CDR3 has 16 amino acids. The DNA of the CDR3 is TGTGCCAGCAGCGCGACAGGGGGCCCGACTAATGAAAAACTGTTTTTT. Translated, it gives CASSATGGPTNEKLFF.

The chain has TRBV6-5 and TRBJ2-7, with D possibly matching TRBD1 (6 bases). CDR3 length: 16 residues. Germline CDR1 and CDR2: MNHEY and SVGAGI. The germline V and J ends were trimmed by 2 bases and 2 bases, with 16 bases remaining between them. DNA of the CDR3: TGTGCCAGCAGTTACGACATCGTGGGGGCCCCCTACGAGCAGTACTTC. It yields the protein CASSYDIVGAPYEQYF.

This clone was observed a single time. The chain carries TRBV5-4 and TRBJ2-5, with 13 positions matching TRBD2. Germline loops: CDR1 SGHNT, CDR2 YYREEE (reference sequence). V was pared by 5 bases and J by 7 bases, with 11 bases of the junction left unmatched. CDR3 length: 16 amino acids. The CDR3 DNA is TGTGCCAGCAGAGGCGGGACTAGCGGGAAGGAAGGGACCCAGTACTTC. Protein product: CASRGGTSGKEGTQYF.